The 11 T cell receptor beta chains below were found in one sample sequenced in a study of blood T cell repertoires in COVID-19. Here immunoSEQ multiplex PCR was the method, and the copy in TCRdb shows in-frame clones only, minus some. The sample holds approximately 480,000 clones; around 90% are singletons and the top ten take under 0.85%. Sequenced sample: PBMCs or T cells enriched from blood (not recorded which). These receptors all come from a woman younger than 30 who had recovered from COVID-19.

This rearrangement joins TRBV12-5 to TRBJ1-2, with 7 bases fitting TRBD1. CDR1 LGHNT and CDR2 FRNRAP come from the germline V gene. CDR3 length: 15 residues. With V trimmed by 0 bases and J by 4 bases, 5 bases remained unmatched. For the CDR3, the DNA is TGTGCTAGTGGTTTGGTCCGGGACAGCCTCTATGGCTACACCTTC. Its translation is CASGLVRDSLYGYTF.

The rearrangement uses TRBV7-2 and TRBJ2-1, with D maybe TRBD2 (7 bases). V lost 5 bases and J lost 7, with 12 bases in between. Germline lookup yields CDR1 SGHTA and CDR2 FQGNSA. The CDR3 extends over 13 amino acids. This CDR3 reads CASSPGGENEQFF. CDR3 coding DNA: TGTGCCAGCAGCCCGGGGGGCGAAAATGAGCAGTTCTTC.

The chain combines TRBV9 with TRBJ2-2, with TRBD2 identical over 9 bases. The CDR3 runs to 16 residues. Germline lookup yields CDR1 SGDLS and CDR2 YYNGEE. J lost 7 bases, V lost 3 bases, and 10 bases had no gene match. CDR3 in amino acids: CASSGSSGDPFGELFF. The CDR3 DNA reads as TGTGCCAGCAGCGGTTCTAGCGGGGACCCCTTCGGGGAGCTGTTTTTT.

This clone has only one observation. V gene TRBV10-2 combines with J gene TRBJ2-3, with a tentative D call TRBD2 (5 bases). CDR1 is WSHSY, CDR2 SAAADI, per germline. This CDR3 is 12 amino acids long. The V and J ends lost 2 bases and 8 bases respectively, with 8 bases between them. DNA for the CDR3: TGCGCCAGCAGTGAGGTGGGGAGTACGCAGTATTTT. Residues: CASSEVGSTQYF.

The chain couples TRBV3-1 (or the pseudogene TRBV3-2) to TRBJ1-2; D may be TRBD1 (6 bases). The CDR3 spans 17 residues. Germline lookup yields CDR1 LGHDT and CDR2 YNNKEL (reference sequence). V gave up 2 bases and J gave up 4 bases, with 20 bases separating them. CDR3 DNA: TGTGCCAGCAGCCAAAGAGCATCGAGAGGACAGAGCTATGGCTACACCTTC. Translated, it gives CASSQRASRGQSYGYTF.

The chain joins TRBV5-8 to TRBJ2-7; the D gene is possibly TRBD1 (8 bases). The CDR3 contains 15 residues. Trimming took 5 bases from V and 1 from J, leaving 16 bases between them. CDR1 SGHTS and CDR2 YDEGEE come from the germline V gene. CDR3 coding DNA: TGTGCCAGCAGTCGCACAGGGGGGGTATCCTACGAGCAGTACTTC. It is translated as CASSRTGGVSYEQYF.

The rearrangement joins TRBV7-3 to TRBJ2-2; 9 bases fit TRBD2. With 4 bases clipped from V and 0 bases from J, the junction kept 3 bases outside the gene matches. CDR3 length: 16 residues. Germline CDR1 is SGHTA and CDR2 is FQGTGA. As DNA, the CDR3 is TGTGCCAGCAGCTACGGGACTAGCTCGAACACCGGGGAGCTGTTTTTT. This encodes CASSYGTSSNTGELFF.

This sequence joins TRBV19 and TRBJ1-5; no definite D call. CDR3 length: 12 amino acids. Germline CDR1 LNHDA, CDR2 SQIVND (reference sequence). V was clipped by 7 bases and J by 4 bases, with 8 bases between them. The CDR3 DNA reads TGTGCCAGTAAGGCGGGAAATCAGCCCCAGCATTTT. Residues: CASKAGNQPQHF.

The chain links TRBV7-6 to TRBJ2-1; D gene unclear. The V end lost 3 bases, the J end lost 10 bases, and 10 bases lay between the germline ends. The CDR3 runs to 12 residues. CDR1 and CDR2 from the germline V gene are SGHVS and FNYEAQ. The CDR3 is CASSFSLSEQFF. Written as DNA, the CDR3 is TGTGCCAGCAGCTTCAGTCTGTCCGAGCAGTTCTTC.

The sample holds one count of this clone. The chain has TRBV5-1 and TRBJ2-5, with 9 bases matching TRBD1. The CDR3 length is 15 residues. Germline V CDR1 and CDR2: SGHRS, YFSETQ. Trimming took 5 bases from V and 3 from J; bases not matched to a gene: 8. The CDR3 nucleotides are TGCGCCAGCAGACCCGGGACAGGGTCGGAAGAGACCCAGTACTTC. Protein: CASRPGTGSEETQYF.

This chain joins TRBV5-6 and TRBJ1-2, with TRBD1 identical over 9 bases. Looked up from germline, CDR1 is SGHDT and CDR2 is YYEEEE. The CDR3 runs 16 residues. The V segment lost 4 bases and the J segment 0 bases; nucleotides outside the gene matches: 7. CDR3 bases: TGTGCCAGCAGCCTGGGACAGGGCCTTACTAACTATGGCTACACCTTC. It specifies CASSLGQGLTNYGYTF. Variable domain in full (rest from reference TRBV5-6 and TRBJ1-2): DAGVTQSPTHLIKTRGQQVTLRCSPKSGHDTVSWYQQALGQGPQFIFQYYEEEERQRGNFPDRFSGHQFPNYSSELNVNALLLGDSALYLCASSLGQGLTNYGYTFGSGTRLTVV.